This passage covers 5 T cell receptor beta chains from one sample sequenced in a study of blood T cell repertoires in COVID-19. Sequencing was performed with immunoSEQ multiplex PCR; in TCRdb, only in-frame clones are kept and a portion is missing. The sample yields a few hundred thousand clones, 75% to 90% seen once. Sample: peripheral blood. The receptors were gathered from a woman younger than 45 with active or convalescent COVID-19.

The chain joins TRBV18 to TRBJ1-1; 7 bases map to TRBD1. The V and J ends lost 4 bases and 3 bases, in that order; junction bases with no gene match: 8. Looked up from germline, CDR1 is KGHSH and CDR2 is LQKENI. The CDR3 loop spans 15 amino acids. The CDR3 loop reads CASSLVEDRDTEAFF. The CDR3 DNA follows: TGTGCCAGCTCACTCGTTGAAGACAGGGACACTGAAGCTTTCTTT.

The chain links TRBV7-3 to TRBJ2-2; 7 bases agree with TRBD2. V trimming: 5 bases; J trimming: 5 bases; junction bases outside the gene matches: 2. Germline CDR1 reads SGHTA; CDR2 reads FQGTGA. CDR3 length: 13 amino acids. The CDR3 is CASSHGGTGELFF. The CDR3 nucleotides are TGTGCCAGCAGCCACGGGGGGACCGGGGAGCTGTTTTTT.

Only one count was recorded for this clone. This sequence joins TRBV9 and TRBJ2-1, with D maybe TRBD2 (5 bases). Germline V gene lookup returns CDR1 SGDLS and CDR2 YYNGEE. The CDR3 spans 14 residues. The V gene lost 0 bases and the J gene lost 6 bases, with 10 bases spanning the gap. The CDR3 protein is CASSVADFPNEQFF. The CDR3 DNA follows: TGTGCCAGCAGCGTAGCGGACTTCCCCAATGAGCAGTTCTTC.

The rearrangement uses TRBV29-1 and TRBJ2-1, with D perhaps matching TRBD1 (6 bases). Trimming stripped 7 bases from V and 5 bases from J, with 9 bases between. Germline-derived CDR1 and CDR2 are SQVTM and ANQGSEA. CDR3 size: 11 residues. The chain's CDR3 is CSGTGNNEQFF. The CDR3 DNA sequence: TGCAGCGGCACAGGGAACAATGAGCAGTTCTTC.

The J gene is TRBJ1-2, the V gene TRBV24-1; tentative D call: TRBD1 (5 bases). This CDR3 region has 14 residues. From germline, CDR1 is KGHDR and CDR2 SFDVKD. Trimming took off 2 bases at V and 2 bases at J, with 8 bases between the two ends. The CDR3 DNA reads TGTGCCACCAGTGATTCGGACAAAAACTATGGCTACACCTTC. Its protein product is CATSDSDKNYGYTF.